What follows are 20 T cell receptor beta chains derived from one specimen sequenced in a study of blood T cell repertoires in COVID-19. Data came from immunoSEQ multiplex PCR; TCRdb stores just in-frame clones and leaves some out. This table has around 140,000 clones, about nine tenths appearing once. Sequences were obtained from PBMCs or T cells enriched from blood (not recorded which). The receptor set was obtained from a man in his 60s who had recovered from COVID-19.

The chain has TRBV2 and TRBJ1-2; no firm D call. CDR3 length equals 14 residues. Germline V gene sequence: CDR1 SNHLY, CDR2 FYNNEI. Trimming took 6 bases from V and 5 from J, leaving 16 bases between them. The CDR3 nucleotides read TGTGCCAGCAGCCAAACCGGAGGGAGTTATGGCTACACCTTC. It codes for CASSQTGGSYGYTF.

The gene calls are TRBV5-4 and TRBJ2-7, with D possibly TRBD1 on 6 matching bases. V lost 5 bases to trimming and J lost 5 bases, with 14 bases between them. Germline V gene lookup returns CDR1 SGHNT and CDR2 YYREEE (reference sequence). The CDR3 runs 13 residues. CDR3: CASRGTFAHEQYF. The CDR3 region has the DNA TGTGCCAGCAGAGGGACATTTGCCCACGAGCAGTACTTC.

This chain links TRBV2 with TRBJ2-7; 9 bases align to TRBD1. This CDR3 comprises 16 residues. The V gene's germline CDR1 is SNHLY and CDR2 FYNNEI. V shed 8 bases and J 2 bases; nucleotides not matched to a gene: 13. CDR3 in amino acids: CASHRRGQGITYEQYF. CDR3 bases: TGTGCCAGCCATAGGAGGGGACAGGGAATTACCTACGAGCAGTACTTC.

The sample holds one count of this clone. The gene calls are TRBV9 and TRBJ1-2; TRBD1 agrees at 8 bases. This CDR3 spans 16 amino acids. J gave up 6 bases and V 3 bases, and 13 bases lay outside the gene matches. Germline V gives CDR1 SGDLS, CDR2 YYNGEE. For the CDR3, the DNA is TGTGCCAGCAGCGAAAATCAGGGGGCGCATAATGATGGCTACACCTTC. This gives the protein CASSENQGAHNDGYTF.

J is TRBJ2-7 and V is TRBV5-1, with TRBD2 identical over 10 bases. J lost 3 bases, V lost 0 bases, and 3 bases had no gene match. CDR3 length: 15 amino acids. Germline V CDR1 and CDR2: SGHRS, YFSETQ. The CDR3 nucleotides are TGCGCCAGCAGCTTGGTACTAGCGGGGATCTACGAGCAGTACTTC. Its translation is CASSLVLAGIYEQYF.

The rearrangement joins TRBV7-3 to TRBJ2-3; 7 bases are shared with TRBD1. The V gene's germline CDR1 is SGHTA and CDR2 FQGTGA. Germline trimming cut 6 bases from V and 2 bases from J; bases unmatched to any gene: 11. This CDR3 contains 16 residues. As DNA, the CDR3 is TGTGCCAGCAGTTCTAAACGGGACAGACCCACAGATACGCAGTATTTT. This gives the protein CASSSKRDRPTDTQYF.

The V and J genes are TRBV30 and TRBJ2-7; maybe TRBD2 (6 bases). This CDR3 contains 11 residues. The germline gives CDR1 GTSNPN, CDR2 SVGIG (reference sequence). V lost 2 bases and J lost 7, with 9 bases in between. The CDR3 DNA reads TGTGCCTGGAGTAAAGGGAGGGAGCAGTACTTC. Its translation: CAWSKGREQYF.

This chain uses TRBV5-8 with TRBJ1-4; 7 bases line up with TRBD1. V dropped 0 bases and J dropped 5; count of bases not matched to a gene: 7. The germline CDR1 and CDR2 sequences are SGHTS and YDEGEE. The CDR3 consists of 16 residues. CDR3 sequence: CASSLEVRDSNEKLFF. The CDR3 region has the DNA TGTGCCAGCAGCTTGGAGGTCCGGGACAGCAATGAAAAACTGTTTTTT.

About this clone itself: The same CDR3 is also encoded by other DNA sequences in this sample. In DNA form, the CDR3 reads TGTGCCAGCAGCCCCGGGGGGACTGGGGCCAACGTCCTGACTTTC. It yields the protein CASSPGGTGANVLTF. The rearrangement uses TRBV2 and TRBJ2-6; 7 bases map to TRBD2. The germline gives CDR1 SNHLY, CDR2 FYNNEI. Trimming cost V 6 bases and J 2 bases; bases outside gene matches: 4. This CDR3 spans 15 amino acids.

The chain couples TRBV5-5 to TRBJ2-5; D is ambiguous. The V gene lost 2 bases and the J gene lost 3 bases, with 5 bases spanning the gap. Per germline, CDR1 SGHKS and CDR2 YYEKEE (reference sequence). This CDR3 spans 12 amino acids. The CDR3 nucleotides read TGTGCCAGCAGCTTCGAGAAAGAGACCCAGTACTTC. As protein: CASSFEKETQYF.

The genes are TRBV11-3 and TRBJ2-7; 9 bases are a match to TRBD2. Looked up from germline, CDR1 is SGHNT and CDR2 is YENEEA. V lost 0 bases to trimming and J lost 3 bases; unmatched junction nucleotides: 6. This CDR3 contains 16 residues. The CDR3 nucleotides read TGTGCCAGCAGCTTAGATGGGCGGGAGGGCCTCTACGAGCAGTACTTC. Translated: CASSLDGREGLYEQYF. Together with reference TRBV11-3 and TRBJ2-7, the CDR3 gives the full variable domain: EAGVVQSPRYKIIEKKQPVAFWCNPISGHNTLYWYLQNLGQGPELLIRYENEEAVDDSQLPKDRFSAERLKGVDSTLKIQPAELGDSAVYLCASSLDGREGLYEQYFGPGTRLTVT.

The gene calls are TRBV7-8 and TRBJ1-2; D is possibly TRBD1 (6 bases). The CDR3 runs 14 residues. The germline V gene has CDR1 SGHVS and CDR2 FQNEAQ. Trimming removed 5 bases from V and 8 bases from J, with 18 bases in between. CDR3 sequence: CASSARRGPGGYTF. The CDR3 nucleotides read TGTGCCAGCAGCGCAAGGCGGGGGCCGGGAGGCTACACCTTC.

This sequence joins TRBV7-9 and TRBJ2-6; weak D call: TRBD1 (6 bases). Germline CDR1 is SEHNR and CDR2 is FQNEAQ (reference sequence). V was trimmed by 5 bases and J by 0 bases, leaving 11 bases between them. This CDR3 spans 16 amino acids. CDR3 in amino acids: CASSTTGSSGANVLTF. The CDR3 coding sequence is TGTGCCAGCAGCACTACAGGGAGCTCTGGGGCCAACGTCCTGACTTTC.

This clone has only a few counts. This chain uses TRBV28 with TRBJ1-6, with D unclear. The length of the CDR3 is 13 residues. Germline V gene sequence: CDR1 MDHEN, CDR2 SYDVKM. V dropped 8 bases and J dropped 8 bases, with 13 bases sitting between them. The CDR3 protein is CASQIYEDSPLHF. CDR3 sequence (DNA): TGTGCCAGCCAGATATACGAGGATTCACCCCTCCACTTT. Drawing the rest from reference TRBV28 and TRBJ1-6, the complete variable domain is DVKVTQSSRYLVKRTGEKVFLECVQDMDHENMFWYRQDPGLGLRLIYFSYDVKMKEKGDIPEGYSVSREKKERFSLILESASTNQTSMYLCASQIYEDSPLHFGNGTRLTVT.

The chain carries TRBV6-5 and TRBJ1-2; possible D gene TRBD1, 6 bases. CDR3 length: 12 amino acids. V lost 6 bases and J lost 7, with 12 bases in between. Germline V gene sequence: CDR1 MNHEY, CDR2 SVGAGI. The CDR3 bases are TGTGCCAGCAGACAGGGTCAGGGTGGCTACACCTTC. This gives the protein CASRQGQGGYTF.

This clone was recorded a few times. This chain links TRBV18 with TRBJ1-2; the D gene is possibly TRBD1 (5 bases). Deletions cut 6 bases from V and 7 bases from J, with 18 bases between. Germline-derived CDR1 and CDR2 are KGHSH and LQKENI. This CDR3 comprises 14 residues. The CDR3 loop is CASSPIRGESGYTF. CDR3 DNA: TGTGCCAGCTCCCCAATAAGGGGCGAGTCTGGCTACACCTTC.

The rearrangement uses TRBV7-6 and TRBJ1-5; tentative D call: TRBD1 (6 bases). The V gene lost 0 bases and the J gene lost 5 bases, with 11 bases spanning the gap. The CDR3 extends over 15 amino acids. Germline V gene sequence: CDR1 SGHVS, CDR2 FNYEAQ. The CDR3 coding sequence is TGTGCCAGCAGCTTAGCACGGGGGGCCGATCAGCCCCAGCATTTT. It translates to CASSLARGADQPQHF.

The chain has TRBV18 and TRBJ1-6; 7 bases align to TRBD1. Germline V gene lookup returns CDR1 KGHSH and CDR2 LQKENI. The CDR3 totals 16 residues. V was pared by 3 bases and J by 6 bases, with 8 bases of the junction left unmatched. In nucleotides, the CDR3 is TGTGCCAGCTCACCGGGCTTACAGGGGATTAATTCACCCCTCCACTTT. This sequence encodes CASSPGLQGINSPLHF.

This clone has a single count. The CDR3, as DNA: TGTGCCAGCAGGGAGACAGGGGGAGGGGTGAACACTGAAGCTTTCTTT. Translating gives CASRETGGGVNTEAFF. This sequence joins TRBV14 and TRBJ1-1, with TRBD1 identical over 9 bases. The CDR3 loop spans 16 amino acids. Germline CDR1 is SGHDN and CDR2 is FVKESK. V dropped 6 bases and J dropped 0; count of bases not matched to a gene: 8.

The V gene is TRBV4-2, the J gene TRBJ2-1; TRBD2 agrees at 9 bases. The length of the CDR3 is 14 residues. Germline V gives CDR1 LGHNA, CDR2 YNFKEQ. Trimming took 3 bases from V and 10 from J; bases not matched to a gene: 7. CDR3 nucleotide sequence: TGTGCCAGCAGCCACATAGCGGGGGAGGGGGAGCAGTTCTTC. It specifies CASSHIAGEGEQFF.